This T cell receptor beta chain was retrieved from a study of cytomegalovirus exposure and HLA in healthy donors. Vbeta (60) and Jbeta (13) primers were used in the PCR. Using immunoSEQ multiplex PCR, the repertoire was profiled, and TCRdb retains in-frame clones only, with some absent. The sample has roughly 150,000 clones, around three quarters seen once. The CDR3 loop spans 12 amino acids. Germline trimming cut 4 bases from V and 8 bases from J; bases unmatched to any gene: 0. Germline V gene lookup returns CDR1 MNHNY and CDR2 SVGAGI (reference sequence). The sample was PBMCs. This chain links TRBV6-6 with TRBJ2-1; 9 bases map to TRBD1. The receptor was isolated from a man between 40 and 49 years old in good health and CMV-seronegative. CDR3: CASSWTGDEQFF. The CDR3 bases are TGTGCCAGCAGTTGGACAGGGGATGAGCAGTTCTTC.